This T cell receptor (beta chain) was profiled in a study of OX40 agonist ivuxolimab in advanced cancers. Germline V gene sequence: CDR1 SGHAT, CDR2 FQDESV (reference sequence). CDR3 length equals 17 residues. Trimming stripped 5 bases from V and 0 bases from J, with 14 bases between. Assay used: immunoSEQ multiplex PCR; TCRdb lists only in-frame clones, some missing. Of tens of thousands of clones in the sample, 70% to 90% were seen once. This TCR derives from an adult with an advanced solid tumor such as melanoma, head and neck, liver or kidney cancer. This rearrangement joins TRBV11-1 to TRBJ1-6, with a tentative D call TRBD1 (5 bases). Material: CD4+ or CD8+ T cells sorted from blood, obtained in a trial of the OX40 agonist ivuxolimab. The CDR3 loop is CASSRQTPSSYNSPLHF. As DNA, the CDR3 is TGTGCCAGCAGCAGACAGACTCCGAGCTCCTATAATTCACCCCTCCACTTT.